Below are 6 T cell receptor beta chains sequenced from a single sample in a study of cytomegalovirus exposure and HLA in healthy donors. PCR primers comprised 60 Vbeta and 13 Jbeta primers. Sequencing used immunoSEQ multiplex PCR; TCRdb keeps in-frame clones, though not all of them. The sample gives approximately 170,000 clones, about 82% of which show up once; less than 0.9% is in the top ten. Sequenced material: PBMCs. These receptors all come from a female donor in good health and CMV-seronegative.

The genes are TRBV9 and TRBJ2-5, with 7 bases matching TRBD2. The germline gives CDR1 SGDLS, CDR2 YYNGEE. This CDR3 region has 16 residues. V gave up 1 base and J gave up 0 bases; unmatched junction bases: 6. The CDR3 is CASSVSPGGHQETQYF. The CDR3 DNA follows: TGTGCCAGCAGCGTATCCCCGGGGGGACACCAAGAGACCCAGTACTTC.

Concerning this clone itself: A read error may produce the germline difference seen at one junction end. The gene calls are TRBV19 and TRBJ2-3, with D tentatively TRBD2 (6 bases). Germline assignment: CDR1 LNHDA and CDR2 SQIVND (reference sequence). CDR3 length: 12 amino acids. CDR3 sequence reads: CASSMTGSAQYF. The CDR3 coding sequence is TGTGCCAGCAGTATGACCGGGAGTGCTCAGTATTTT.

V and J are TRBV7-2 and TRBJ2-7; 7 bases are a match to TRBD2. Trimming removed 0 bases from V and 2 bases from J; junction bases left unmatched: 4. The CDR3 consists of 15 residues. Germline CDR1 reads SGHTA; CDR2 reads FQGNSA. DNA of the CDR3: TGTGCCAGCAGCTTAGCGGGGGGGAATCCCTACGAGCAGTACTTC. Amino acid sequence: CASSLAGGNPYEQYF.

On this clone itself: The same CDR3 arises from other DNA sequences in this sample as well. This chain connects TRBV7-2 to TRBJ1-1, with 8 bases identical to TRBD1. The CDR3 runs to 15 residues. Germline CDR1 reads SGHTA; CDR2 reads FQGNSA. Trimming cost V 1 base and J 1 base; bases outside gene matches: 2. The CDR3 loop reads CASSLGDRRNTEAFF. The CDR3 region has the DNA TGTGCCAGCAGCTTAGGGGACAGGAGGAACACTGAAGCTTTCTTT.

The CDR3 DNA follows: TGTGCCAGCAGCTTCGGGACAGGGACTCTGTTTTTT. Protein product: CASSFGTGTLFF. The gene calls are TRBV11-2 and TRBJ1-4; 9 positions match TRBD1. The V segment lost 3 bases and the J segment 14 bases; nucleotides outside the gene matches: 4. The CDR3 is 12 amino acids. Germline-derived CDR1 and CDR2 are SGHAT and FQNNGV.

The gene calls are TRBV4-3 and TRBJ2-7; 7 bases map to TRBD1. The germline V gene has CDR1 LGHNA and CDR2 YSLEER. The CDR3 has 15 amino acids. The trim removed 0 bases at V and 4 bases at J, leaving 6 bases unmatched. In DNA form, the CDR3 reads TGCGCCAGCAGCCAAGATGGCAGGGGGTCATACGAGCAGTACTTC. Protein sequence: CASSQDGRGSYEQYF.